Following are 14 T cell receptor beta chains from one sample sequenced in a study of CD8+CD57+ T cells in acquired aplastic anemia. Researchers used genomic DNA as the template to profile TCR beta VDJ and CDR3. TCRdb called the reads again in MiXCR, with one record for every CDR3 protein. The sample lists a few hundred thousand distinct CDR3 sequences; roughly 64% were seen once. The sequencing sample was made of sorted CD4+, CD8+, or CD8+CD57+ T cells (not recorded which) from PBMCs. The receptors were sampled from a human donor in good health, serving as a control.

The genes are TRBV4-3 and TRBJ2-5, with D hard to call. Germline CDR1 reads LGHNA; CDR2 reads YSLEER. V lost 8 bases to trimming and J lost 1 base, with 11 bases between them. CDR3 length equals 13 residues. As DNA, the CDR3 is TGCGCCAGCCGCGAATCGGCCCAAGAGACCCAGTACTTC. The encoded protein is CASRESAQETQYF.

CDR3: CASGTGSYEQYF. DNA for the CDR3: TGTGCCAGTGGGACAGGCTCCTACGAGCAGTACTTC. V and J are TRBV19 and TRBJ2-7, with TRBD1 matching 8 bases. This CDR3 contains 12 residues. Germline assignment: CDR1 LNHDA and CDR2 SQIVND (reference sequence). After removal of 8 bases from V and 0 bases from J, the junction contained 0 bases not matched to a gene.

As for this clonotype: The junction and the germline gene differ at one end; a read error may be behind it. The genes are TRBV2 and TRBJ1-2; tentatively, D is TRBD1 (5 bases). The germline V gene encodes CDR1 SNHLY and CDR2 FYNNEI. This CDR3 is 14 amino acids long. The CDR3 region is CASSLQASGYTLTF. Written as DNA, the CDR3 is TGTGCCAGCAGTTTACAGGCCTCTGGATATACCTTAACCTTT.

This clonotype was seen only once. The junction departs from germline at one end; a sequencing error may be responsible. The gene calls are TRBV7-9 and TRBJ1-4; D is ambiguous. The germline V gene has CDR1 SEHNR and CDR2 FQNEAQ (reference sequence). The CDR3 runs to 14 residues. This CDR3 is CASSSAGLPNQPQF. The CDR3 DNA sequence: TGTGCCAGCAGCTCGGCGGGATTGCCCAATCAGCCCCAGTTT.

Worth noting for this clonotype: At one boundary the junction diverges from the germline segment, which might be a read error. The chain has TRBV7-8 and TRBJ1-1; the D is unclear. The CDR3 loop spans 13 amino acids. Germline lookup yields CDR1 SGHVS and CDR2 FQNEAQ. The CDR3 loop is CASSLGVNTEDVF. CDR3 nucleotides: TGTGCCAGCAGCTTGGGAGTGAACACTGAAGATGTCTTT.

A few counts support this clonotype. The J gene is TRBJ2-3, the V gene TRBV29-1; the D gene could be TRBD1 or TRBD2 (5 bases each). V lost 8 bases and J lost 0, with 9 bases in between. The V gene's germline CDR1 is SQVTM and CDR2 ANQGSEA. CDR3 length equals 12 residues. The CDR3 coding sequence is TGCAGCCCGGGACCGAGCACAGATACGCAGTATTTT. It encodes CSPGPSTDTQYF.

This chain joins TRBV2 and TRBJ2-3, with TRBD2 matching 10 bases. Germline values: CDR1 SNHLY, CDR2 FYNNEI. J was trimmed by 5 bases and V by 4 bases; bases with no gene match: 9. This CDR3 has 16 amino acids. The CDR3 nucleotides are TGTGCCAGCAGTGCTGGAGCGGGGGGGCCTGGAGATACGCAGTATTTT. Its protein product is CASSAGAGGPGDTQYF.

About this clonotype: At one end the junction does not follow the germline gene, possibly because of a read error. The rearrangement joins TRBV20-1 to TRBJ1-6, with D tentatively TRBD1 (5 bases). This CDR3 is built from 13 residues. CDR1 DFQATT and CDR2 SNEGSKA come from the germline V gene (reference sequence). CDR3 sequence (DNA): TGCAGTGCTGGAGACCAAGGGGTTGCGGCCCTCCACTTT. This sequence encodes CSAGDQGVAALHF.

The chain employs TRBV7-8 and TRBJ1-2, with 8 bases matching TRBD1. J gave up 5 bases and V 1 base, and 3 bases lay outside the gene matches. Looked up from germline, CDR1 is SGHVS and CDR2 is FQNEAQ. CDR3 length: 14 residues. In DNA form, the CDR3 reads TGTGCCAGCAGCTTAGAGGGACAGGAATATGGCTACACCTTC. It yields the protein CASSLEGQEYGYTF.

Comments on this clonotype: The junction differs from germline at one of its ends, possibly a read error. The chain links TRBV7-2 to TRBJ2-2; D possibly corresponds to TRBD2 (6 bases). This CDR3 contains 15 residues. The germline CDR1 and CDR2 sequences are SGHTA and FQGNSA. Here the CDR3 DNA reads TGTGCCAGCAGATTAGCGGCGACGAACACCGGGGCGCTGTTTTTT. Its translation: CASRLAATNTGALFF. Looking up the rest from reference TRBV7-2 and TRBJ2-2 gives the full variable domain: GAGVSQSPSNKVTEKGKDVELRCDPISGHTALYWYRQSLGQGLEFLIYFQGNSAPDKSGLPSDRFSAERTGGSVSTLTIQRTQQEDSAVYLCASRLAATNTGALFFGEGSRLTVL.

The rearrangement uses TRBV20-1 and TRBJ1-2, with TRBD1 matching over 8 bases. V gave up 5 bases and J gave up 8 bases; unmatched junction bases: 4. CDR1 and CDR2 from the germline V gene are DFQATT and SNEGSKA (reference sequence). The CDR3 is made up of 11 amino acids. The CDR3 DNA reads TGCAGTGCTGCGGACAGGGACGGCTACACCTTC. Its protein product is CSAADRDGYTF.

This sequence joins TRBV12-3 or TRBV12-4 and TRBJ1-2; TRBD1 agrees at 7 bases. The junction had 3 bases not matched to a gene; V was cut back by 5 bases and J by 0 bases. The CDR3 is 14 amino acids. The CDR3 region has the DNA TGTGCCAGCAGTGCCGGACAGGCTAACTATGGCTACACCTTC. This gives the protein CASSAGQANYGYTF.

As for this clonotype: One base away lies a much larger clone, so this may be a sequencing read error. CDR3 residues: CVSSLTSGSPEGNQPQHF. The CDR3 bases are TGTGTCAGCAGTTTAACGTCGGGGAGCCCGGAGGGCAATCAGCCCCAGCATTTT. The chain couples TRBV2 to TRBJ1-5, with unresolved D. CDR3 size: 18 residues. Germline V lookup: CDR1 SNHLY, CDR2 FYNNEI.

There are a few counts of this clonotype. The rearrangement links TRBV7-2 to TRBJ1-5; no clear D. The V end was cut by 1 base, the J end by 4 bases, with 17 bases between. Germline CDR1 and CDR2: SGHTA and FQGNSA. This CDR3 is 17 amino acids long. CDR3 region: CASSLGGSRVGNQPQHF. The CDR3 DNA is TGTGCCAGCAGCTTAGGTGGCAGTCGTGTAGGGAATCAGCCCCAGCATTTT.